The sample holds a few counts of the clone carrying this T cell receptor beta chain. Original processing methods: Amplification of reference gene primers provided the estimated nucleated cell counts. Sequencing used immunoSEQ multiplex PCR; TCRdb keeps in-frame clones, though not all of them. V and J calls and clone size follow that table, whereas D and trimming were derived from the DNA. The profile shows approximately 100,000 clones, around 87% of them singletons. Germline V lookup: CDR1 GTSNPN, CDR2 SVGIG (reference sequence). V lost 2 bases to trimming and J lost 4 bases, with 12 bases between them. The CDR3 is 14 residues long. The sample is drawn from a study of blood T cell repertoires in COVID-19. At the level of the study: The study drew acute and convalescent COVID-19 samples from the United States, Italy and Spain. T cells, B-cell-depleted T cells, or PBMCs supplied cDNA or gDNA.

The sequencing sample was made of peripheral blood. The origin of this receptor is a woman over 75 with acute or convalescent COVID-19. The chain recombines TRBV30 with TRBJ1-3, with unresolved D. CDR3 in DNA: TGTGCCTGGAGTAAAACGACTTCGGGAAACACCATATATTTT. Protein: CAWSKTTSGNTIYF. Full variable domain (outside the CDR3, taken from reference TRBV30 and TRBJ1-3): SQTIHQWPATLVQPVGSPLSLECTVEGTSNPNLYWYRQAAGRGLQLLFYSVGIGQISSEVPQNLSASRPQDRQFILSSKKLLLSDSGFYLCAWSKTTSGNTIYFGEGSWLTVV.